The clone carrying this T cell receptor beta chain was seen only a few times. Antigen specificity is unknown. The data were taken from a study of T cells in Graves' hyperthyroidism and ophthalmopathy. A lack of ophthalmopathy progression within 18 months defined stable Graves' hyperthyroidism. Amplified TCR beta CDR3 regions derived from RNA transcripts. Primed by the HTBI set, a first-round RT-PCR was run on the TCR CDR3. TCRdb reanalysed the multiplex PCR reads using MiXCR and keeps one entry per CDR3 protein. The sample consists of 350,000 or so distinct CDR3 sequences, 21% of them appearing once. Trimming at V came to 3 bases and at J to 3 bases, leaving 11 bases not matched to a gene. This CDR3 has 16 residues. Per germline, CDR1 DFQATT and CDR2 SNEGSKA (reference sequence). General study points: Blood samples included most of the expanded thyroid clonotypes exceeding 0.001.

This TCR was recovered from a woman between 45 and 60 years old with Graves' hyperthyroidism. This sequence joins TRBV20-1 and TRBJ1-3, with TRBD1 matching 7 bases. Material: blood. The CDR3 protein is CSASEGDRRIGNTIYF. The CDR3 coding sequence is TGCAGTGCTAGCGAAGGGGACAGACGTATTGGAAACACCATATATTTT.